This is a list of T cell receptor beta chains from one sample in a study of T-cell reconstitution after alpha-beta-depleted transplantation in children. TCRdb re-called the PCR reads through MiXCR, storing one row per CDR3 protein. The sample consists of around 200,000 distinct CDR3 sequences, approximately 10% of them appearing once. Here the sequenced sample was PBMCs, taken before TCRalphabeta/CD19-depleted stem cell transplant. The receptors come from a child younger than two with acute myeloid leukemia, due to receive a stem cell transplant. CDR3s include the opening cysteine and the closing phenylalanine or tryptophan. Fields, in order: CDR3 protein, D gene, V gene, clone size, J gene. The D gene is left open where the match is weak. The size of a clone is reported for some rows only, either as once, few or many, or as a class for expanded clones.

CASSLLIAGDNEQFF,TRBD2,TRBV7-9,many,TRBJ2-1
CASSLSQDSFETQYF,.,TRBV28,many,TRBJ2-5
CSASPKAQYF,.,TRBV20-1,many,TRBJ2-5
CAWSVGGNAFF,.,TRBV30,many,TRBJ1-1
CSVGRQGLFYGYTF,TRBD1,TRBV29-1,many,TRBJ1-2
CSGSGGATPHYNEQFF,TRBD2,TRBV20-1,many,TRBJ2-1
CAIGGYEQYF,.,TRBV24-1,many,TRBJ2-7
CASRFGQSSYEQYF,.,TRBV5-1,many,TRBJ2-7
CASSPLPHSNQPQHF,.,TRBV18,many,TRBJ1-5
CACSLLAGPSTDSQYF,.,TRBV5-6,.,TRBJ2-3
CASSPMGGELFF,.,TRBV6-2/TRBV6-3,many,TRBJ2-2
CASSLVPSWVGTQYF,.,TRBV7-6,many,TRBJ2-3
CASSPTSGGSNEQFF,TRBD2,TRBV12-3/TRBV12-4,many,TRBJ2-1
CASSQGLATGELFF,.,TRBV3-2,many,TRBJ2-2
CASSSDGNYGYTF,.,TRBV5-1,many,TRBJ1-2
CASSLGALNGYEQYF,.,TRBV28,many,TRBJ2-7